The clone carrying this T cell receptor (beta chain) was seen once. In the authors' workflow: Estimates of nucleated cell counts were drawn from the amplification of reference gene primers. Profiled with immunoSEQ multiplex PCR; TCRdb holds only in-frame clones, not every one. V and J calls and clone size are as listed in that table; D and trimming were resolved from the DNA. The repertoire has 200,000 to 250,000 clones, around nine tenths of them found once; the top ten carry under 4.5%. During the 2 weeks before they entered the study, exposed participants had met someone with a PCR-confirmed or clinician-diagnosed COVID-19 case. This sample is part of a study of blood T cell repertoires in COVID-19. Study at large: Samples of COVID-19 (acute and convalescent) were obtained from the United States, Italy and Spain. T cells, B-cell-depleted T cells, or PBMCs supplied cDNA or gDNA.

The sequence was obtained from a woman under 40 who had been exposed to COVID-19. The sequencing input was PBMCs or T cells enriched from blood (not recorded which).

The CDR3 protein is CASSPGQGAQGDEQYF. As DNA, the CDR3 is TGTGCCAGCTCACCCGGACAGGGGGCGCAAGGGGACGAGCAGTACTTC. The chain is built from TRBV18 and TRBJ2-7; TRBD1 aligns across 11 bases. Germline CDR1 reads KGHSH; CDR2 reads LQKENI. The CDR3 loop spans 16 amino acids. Germline trimming cut 3 bases from V and 5 bases from J; bases unmatched to any gene: 9.